These 6 T cell receptor beta chains were sequenced from one sample in a study of T cells after yellow fever vaccination. MiXCR was run by TCRdb on the 5' RACE reads, yielding one entry per CDR3 protein. Among about 550,000 distinct CDR3 sequences listed, about a fifth were seen once. The source material was PBMCs, sampled 15 days after the yellow fever booster vaccination. The receptors were sampled from a man aged 25-40 years who received the YFV17D yellow fever vaccine.

The gene calls are TRBV9 and TRBJ2-7, with D maybe TRBD1 (6 bases). CDR3 size: 15 residues. V was trimmed by 3 bases and J by 3 bases, leaving 16 bases between them. The germline V gene encodes CDR1 SGDLS and CDR2 YYNGEE. The CDR3 DNA reads as TGTGCCAGCAGCGCCCAGCAGACAGGCGTCTACGAGCAGTACTTC. Its protein product is CASSAQQTGVYEQYF.

Only a few counts were recorded for this clonotype. The chain employs TRBV6-2 or TRBV6-3 and TRBJ2-1; 10 bases are a match to TRBD2. The germline gives CDR1 MNHEY, CDR2 SVGEGT. The CDR3 is made up of 14 amino acids. V shed 5 bases and J 8 bases; nucleotides not matched to a gene: 6. CDR3 residues: CASSKSLAGDEQFF. The CDR3 nucleotides read TGTGCCAGCAGTAAAAGTCTAGCGGGAGATGAGCAGTTCTTC.

There are a few counts of this clonotype. The chain combines TRBV6-1 with TRBJ1-5; 9 nucleotides align to TRBD1. The germline gives CDR1 MNHNS, CDR2 SASEGT. V dropped 6 bases and J dropped 6; count of bases not matched to a gene: 9. The CDR3 length is 15 residues. Here the CDR3 reads CASSQDRGEAQPQHF. CDR3 DNA: TGTGCCAGCAGCCAGGACAGGGGCGAGGCTCAGCCCCAGCATTTT.

The rearrangement uses TRBV7-2 and TRBJ2-7; D may be TRBD2 (6 bases). This CDR3 comprises 17 residues. Per the germline V gene, CDR1 is SGHTA and CDR2 is FQGNSA. Deletions cut 1 base from V and 2 bases from J, with 18 bases between. CDR3 protein: CASSLGFGGKSTYEQYF. CDR3 DNA: TGTGCCAGCAGCTTAGGGTTCGGCGGGAAATCAACCTACGAGCAGTACTTC.

The chain couples TRBV9 to TRBJ2-1; TRBD2 aligns across 7 bases. V trimming: 8 bases; J trimming: 2 bases; junction bases outside the gene matches: 7. The CDR3 extends over 14 amino acids. The germline CDR1 and CDR2 sequences are SGDLS and YYNGEE. The CDR3 reads CASGAGDPYNEQFF. The CDR3 DNA is TGTGCCAGTGGTGCGGGAGACCCCTACAATGAGCAGTTCTTC.

This clonotype was observed a few times. The chain joins TRBV4-3 to TRBJ1-6; D remains ambiguous. CDR3 length: 15 residues. From germline, CDR1 is LGHNA and CDR2 YSLEER. V lost 4 bases to trimming and J lost 5 bases, with 12 bases between them. DNA for the CDR3: TGCGCCAGCAGCCGGGGTACGGAGGATAATTCACCCCTCCACTTT. It is translated as CASSRGTEDNSPLHF.